These 2 T cell receptor beta chains came from one sample sequenced in a study of response to subunit inactivated influenza vaccine. TCRdb reprocessed the RT-PCR reads with MiXCR, giving one entry per CDR3 protein. This sample has 300,000 to 350,000 distinct CDR3 sequences, with 20% to 25% found just once. This sample comprised PBMCs from blood, obtained 21 months after vaccination. These receptors came from a man aged 50 to 69 who received an inactivated influenza vaccine.

The rearrangement links TRBV11-2 to TRBJ2-3; D remains ambiguous. CDR3 length: 12 amino acids. Per the germline V gene, CDR1 is SGHAT and CDR2 is FQNNGV. V lost 6 bases, J lost 7 bases, and 11 bases lay in between. This CDR3 reads CASREGGNTQYF. CDR3 nucleotide sequence: TGTGCCAGCAGAGAAGGTGGGAATACGCAGTATTTT.

This sequence joins TRBV29-1 and TRBJ2-3, with 16 bases identical to TRBD2. Trimming took 4 bases from V and 2 from J; bases not matched to a gene: 3. Germline CDR1 and CDR2: SQVTM and ANQGSEA. CDR3 length: 16 amino acids. The CDR3 DNA sequence: TGCAGCGTTGGGGGACTAGCGGGAGGGTCCACAGATACGCAGTATTTT. Protein product: CSVGGLAGGSTDTQYF.